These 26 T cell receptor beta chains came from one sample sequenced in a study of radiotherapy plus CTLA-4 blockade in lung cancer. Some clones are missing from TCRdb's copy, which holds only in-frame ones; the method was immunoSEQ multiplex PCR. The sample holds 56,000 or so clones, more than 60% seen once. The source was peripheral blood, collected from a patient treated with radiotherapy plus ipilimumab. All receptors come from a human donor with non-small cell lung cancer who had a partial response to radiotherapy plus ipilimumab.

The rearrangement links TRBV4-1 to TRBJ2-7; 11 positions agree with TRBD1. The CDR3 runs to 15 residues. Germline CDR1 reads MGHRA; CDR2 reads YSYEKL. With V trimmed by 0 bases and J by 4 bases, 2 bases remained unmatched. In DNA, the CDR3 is TGCGCCAGCAGCCAAGATGGACAGGGGGCATACGAGCAGTACTTC. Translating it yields CASSQDGQGAYEQYF.

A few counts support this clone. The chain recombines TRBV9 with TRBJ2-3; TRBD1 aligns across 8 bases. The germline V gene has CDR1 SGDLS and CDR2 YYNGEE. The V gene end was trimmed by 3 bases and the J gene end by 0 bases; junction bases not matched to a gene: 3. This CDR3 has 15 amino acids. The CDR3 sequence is CASSGTGTSTDTQYF. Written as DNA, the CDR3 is TGTGCCAGCAGCGGGACAGGGACCAGCACAGATACGCAGTATTTT.

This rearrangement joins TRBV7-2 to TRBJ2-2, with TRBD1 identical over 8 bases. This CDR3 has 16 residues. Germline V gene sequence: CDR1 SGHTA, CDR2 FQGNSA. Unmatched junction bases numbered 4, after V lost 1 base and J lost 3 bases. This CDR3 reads CASSLDGQGYTGELFF. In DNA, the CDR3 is TGTGCCAGCAGCTTAGATGGACAGGGCTACACCGGGGAGCTGTTTTTT.

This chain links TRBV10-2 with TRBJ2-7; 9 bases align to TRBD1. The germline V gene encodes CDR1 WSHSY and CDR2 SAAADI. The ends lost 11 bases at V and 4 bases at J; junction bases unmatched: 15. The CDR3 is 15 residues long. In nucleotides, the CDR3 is TGCGCCTCCGCCCGGGGATTCGACAGGGGGTACGAGCAGTACTTC. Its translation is CASARGFDRGYEQYF.

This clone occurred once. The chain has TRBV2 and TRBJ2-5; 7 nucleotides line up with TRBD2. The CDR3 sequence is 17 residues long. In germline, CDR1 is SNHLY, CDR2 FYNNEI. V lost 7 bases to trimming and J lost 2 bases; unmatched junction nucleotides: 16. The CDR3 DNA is TGTGCCAGCAAGCGGGATTCTGGGTCAGCCCTGCAAGAGACCCAGTACTTC. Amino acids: CASKRDSGSALQETQYF.

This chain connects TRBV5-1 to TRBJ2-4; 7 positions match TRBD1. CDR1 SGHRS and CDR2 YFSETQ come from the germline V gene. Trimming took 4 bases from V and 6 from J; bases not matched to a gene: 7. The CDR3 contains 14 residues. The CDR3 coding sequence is TGCGCCAGCAGCCAGGACAGGCCCCCAAACATTCAGTACTTC. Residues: CASSQDRPPNIQYF.

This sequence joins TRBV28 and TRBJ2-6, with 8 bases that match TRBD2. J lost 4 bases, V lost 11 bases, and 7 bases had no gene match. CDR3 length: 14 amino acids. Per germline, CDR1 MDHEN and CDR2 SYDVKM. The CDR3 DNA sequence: TGTGCCTGTCGGGGGGGTTCAGGGGCCAACGTCCTGACTTTC. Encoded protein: CACRGGSGANVLTF.

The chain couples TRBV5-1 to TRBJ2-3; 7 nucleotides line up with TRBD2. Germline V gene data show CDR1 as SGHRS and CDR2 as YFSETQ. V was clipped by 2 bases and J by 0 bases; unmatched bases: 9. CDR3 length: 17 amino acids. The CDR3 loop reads CASSFMSGGGSTDTQYF. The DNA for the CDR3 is TGCGCCAGCAGCTTCATGAGTGGCGGGGGTAGCACAGATACGCAGTATTTT.

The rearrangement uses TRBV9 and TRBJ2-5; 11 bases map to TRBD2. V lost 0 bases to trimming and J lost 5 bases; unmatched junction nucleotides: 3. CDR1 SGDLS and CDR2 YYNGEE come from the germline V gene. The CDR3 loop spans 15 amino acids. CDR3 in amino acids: CASSVDPSGGETQYF. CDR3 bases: TGTGCCAGCAGCGTAGATCCTAGCGGGGGGGAGACCCAGTACTTC.

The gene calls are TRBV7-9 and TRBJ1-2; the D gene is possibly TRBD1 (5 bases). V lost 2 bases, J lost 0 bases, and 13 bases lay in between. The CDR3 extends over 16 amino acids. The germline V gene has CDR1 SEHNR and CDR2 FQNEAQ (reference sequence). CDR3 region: CASSLSRVEANYGYTF. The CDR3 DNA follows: TGTGCCAGCAGCTTAAGCAGGGTAGAGGCTAACTATGGCTACACCTTC.

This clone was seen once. CDR3 protein: CASSPFPRGNYGYTF. The CDR3 nucleotides read TGTGCCAGCAGCCCCTTCCCCCGCGGTAACTATGGCTACACCTTC. The chain has TRBV6-5 and TRBJ1-2; D is undetermined. Germline V gives CDR1 MNHEY, CDR2 SVGAGI. The CDR3 extends over 15 amino acids. Trimming cost V 6 bases and J 1 base, with 15 bases left between them.

DNA of the CDR3: TGTGCCAGCAGCCTCGGGGGGATGGACACTGAAGCTTTCTTT. Translation: CASSLGGMDTEAFF. This chain connects TRBV5-4 to TRBJ1-1; tentatively, D is TRBD1 (5 bases). In germline, CDR1 is SGHNT, CDR2 YYREEE (reference sequence). The CDR3 contains 14 residues. Trimming left V 4 bases short and J 3 bases short, with 13 bases between.

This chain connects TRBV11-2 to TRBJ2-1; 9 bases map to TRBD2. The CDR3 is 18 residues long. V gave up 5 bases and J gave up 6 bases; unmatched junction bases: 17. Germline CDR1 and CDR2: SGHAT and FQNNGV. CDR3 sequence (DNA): TGTGCCAGCAGCGCCCGGGGTATGCGGGGGGGCCCCTCCAATGAGCAGTTCTTC. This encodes CASSARGMRGGPSNEQFF.

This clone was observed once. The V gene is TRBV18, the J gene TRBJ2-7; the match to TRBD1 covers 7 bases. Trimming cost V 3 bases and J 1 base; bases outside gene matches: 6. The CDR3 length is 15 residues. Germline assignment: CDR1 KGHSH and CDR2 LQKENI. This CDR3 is CASSPPSTGSYEQYF. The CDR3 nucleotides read TGTGCCAGCTCACCTCCGTCGACAGGGTCCTACGAGCAGTACTTC.

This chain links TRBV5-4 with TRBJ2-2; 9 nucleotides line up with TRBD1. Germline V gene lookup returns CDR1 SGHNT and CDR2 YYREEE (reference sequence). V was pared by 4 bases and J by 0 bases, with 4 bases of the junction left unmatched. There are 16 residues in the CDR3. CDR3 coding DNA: TGTGCCAGCAGCACCGGACAGGGGCCGAACACCGGGGAGCTGTTTTTT. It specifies CASSTGQGPNTGELFF. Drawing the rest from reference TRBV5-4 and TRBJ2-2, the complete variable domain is ETGVTQSPTHLIKTRGQQVTLRCSSQSGHNTVSWYQQALGQGPQFIFQYYREEENGRGNFPPRFSGLQFPNYSSELNVNALELDDSALYLCASSTGQGPNTGELFFGEGSRLTVL.

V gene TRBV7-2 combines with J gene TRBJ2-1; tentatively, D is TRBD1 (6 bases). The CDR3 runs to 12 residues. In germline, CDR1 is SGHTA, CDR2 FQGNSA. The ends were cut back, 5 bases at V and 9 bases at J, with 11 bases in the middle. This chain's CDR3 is CASSGTRGEQFF. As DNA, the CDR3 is TGTGCCAGCAGCGGGACCAGGGGTGAGCAGTTCTTC.

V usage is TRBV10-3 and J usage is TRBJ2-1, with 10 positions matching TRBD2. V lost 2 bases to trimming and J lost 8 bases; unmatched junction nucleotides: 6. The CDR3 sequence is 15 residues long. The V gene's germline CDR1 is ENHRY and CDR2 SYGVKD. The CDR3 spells CAISEGGLAEYEQFF. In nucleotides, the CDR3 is TGTGCCATCAGTGAGGGAGGACTAGCGGAATATGAGCAGTTCTTC.

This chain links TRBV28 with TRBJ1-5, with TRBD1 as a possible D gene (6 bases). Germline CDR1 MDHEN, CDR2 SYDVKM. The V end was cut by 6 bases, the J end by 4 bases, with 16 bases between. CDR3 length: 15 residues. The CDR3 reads CASSPAGGQNQPQHF. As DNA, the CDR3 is TGTGCCAGCAGCCCCGCGGGGGGGCAGAATCAGCCCCAGCATTTT.

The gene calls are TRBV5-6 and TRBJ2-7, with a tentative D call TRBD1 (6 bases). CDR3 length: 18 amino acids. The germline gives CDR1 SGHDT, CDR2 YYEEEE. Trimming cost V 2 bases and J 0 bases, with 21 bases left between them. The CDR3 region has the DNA TGTGCCAGCAGCTTCGCCCCAGGGGATCGACATAGCTCCTACGAGCAGTACTTC. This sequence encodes CASSFAPGDRHSSYEQYF.

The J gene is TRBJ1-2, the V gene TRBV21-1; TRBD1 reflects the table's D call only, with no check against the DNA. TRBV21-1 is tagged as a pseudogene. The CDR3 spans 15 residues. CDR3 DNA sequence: TGTGCCAGCAGCTTACGACAGGGTATCGACTATGGCTACACCTTC. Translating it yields CASSLRQGIDYGYTF.

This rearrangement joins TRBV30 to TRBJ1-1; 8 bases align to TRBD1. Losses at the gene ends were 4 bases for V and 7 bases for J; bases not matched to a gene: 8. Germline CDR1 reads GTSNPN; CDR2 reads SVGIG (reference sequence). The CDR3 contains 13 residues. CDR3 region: CAWTPGQALEAFF. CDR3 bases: TGTGCCTGGACGCCGGGACAGGCCCTTGAAGCTTTCTTT.

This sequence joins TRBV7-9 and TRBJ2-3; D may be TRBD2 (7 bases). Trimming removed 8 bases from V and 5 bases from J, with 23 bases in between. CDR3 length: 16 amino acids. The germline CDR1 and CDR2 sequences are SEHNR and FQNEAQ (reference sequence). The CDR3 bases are TGTGCCAGCGGCGGAAAGCCCGGGGGGCCACAAGATACGCAGTATTTT. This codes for CASGGKPGGPQDTQYF.

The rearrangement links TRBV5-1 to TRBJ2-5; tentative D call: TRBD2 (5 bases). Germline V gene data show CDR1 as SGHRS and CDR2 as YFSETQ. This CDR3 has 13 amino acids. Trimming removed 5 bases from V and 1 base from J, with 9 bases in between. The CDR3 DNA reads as TGCGCCAGCAGACGGACTGTCCAAGAGACCCAGTACTTC. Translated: CASRRTVQETQYF.

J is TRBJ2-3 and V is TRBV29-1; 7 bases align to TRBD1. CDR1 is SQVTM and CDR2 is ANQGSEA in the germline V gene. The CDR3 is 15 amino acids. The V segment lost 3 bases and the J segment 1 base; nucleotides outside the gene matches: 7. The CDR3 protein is CSVDETGLRTDTQYF. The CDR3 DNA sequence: TGCAGCGTTGATGAGACAGGGCTACGCACAGATACGCAGTATTTT.

CDR3: CASSAALQGTEAFF. CDR3 in DNA: TGTGCCAGCAGTGCGGCCCTCCAGGGCACTGAAGCTTTCTTT. This sequence joins TRBV6-6 and TRBJ1-1; a weak D match, TRBD1 (5 bases). With 5 bases removed from V and 4 bases from J, the gap between germline ends came to 14 bases. The germline V gene has CDR1 MNHNY and CDR2 SVGAGI (reference sequence). CDR3 length equals 14 residues.

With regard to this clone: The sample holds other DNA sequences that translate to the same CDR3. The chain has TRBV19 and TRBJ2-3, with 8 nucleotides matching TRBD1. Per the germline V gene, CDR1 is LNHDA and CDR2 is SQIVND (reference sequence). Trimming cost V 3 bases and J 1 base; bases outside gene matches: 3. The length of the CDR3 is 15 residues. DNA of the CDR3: TGTGCCAGTAGTATTCCGGGACAGGGCACAGATACGCAGTATTTT. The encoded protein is CASSIPGQGTDTQYF.